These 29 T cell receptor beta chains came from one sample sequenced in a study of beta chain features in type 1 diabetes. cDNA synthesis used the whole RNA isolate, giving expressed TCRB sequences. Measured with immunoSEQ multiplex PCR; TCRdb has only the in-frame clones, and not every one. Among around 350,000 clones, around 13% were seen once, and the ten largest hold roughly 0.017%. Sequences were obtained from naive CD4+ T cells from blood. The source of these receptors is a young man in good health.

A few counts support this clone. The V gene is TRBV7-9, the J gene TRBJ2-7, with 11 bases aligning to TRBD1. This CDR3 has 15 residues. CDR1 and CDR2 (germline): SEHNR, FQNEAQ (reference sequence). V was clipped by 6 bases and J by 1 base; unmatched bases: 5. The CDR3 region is CASRSGTGGSYEQYF. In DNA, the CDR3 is TGTGCCAGCAGAAGCGGGACAGGGGGGTCCTACGAGCAGTACTTC.

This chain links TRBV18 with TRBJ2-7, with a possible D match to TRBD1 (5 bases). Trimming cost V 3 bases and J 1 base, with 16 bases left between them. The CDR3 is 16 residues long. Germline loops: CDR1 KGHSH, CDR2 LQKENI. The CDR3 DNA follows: TGTGCCAGCTCACCGAAGCTGACAGAACCTTCCTACGAGCAGTACTTC. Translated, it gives CASSPKLTEPSYEQYF. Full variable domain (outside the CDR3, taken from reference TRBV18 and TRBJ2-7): NAGVMQNPRHLVRRRGQEARLRCSPMKGHSHVYWYRQLPEEGLKFMVYLQKENIIDESGMPKERFSAEFPKEGPSILRIQQVVRGDSAAYFCASSPKLTEPSYEQYFGPGTRLTVT.

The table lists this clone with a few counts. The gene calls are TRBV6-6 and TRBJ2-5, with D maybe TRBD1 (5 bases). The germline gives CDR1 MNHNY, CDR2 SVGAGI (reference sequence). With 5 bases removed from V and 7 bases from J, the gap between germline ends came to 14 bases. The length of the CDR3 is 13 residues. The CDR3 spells CASSTWTHGTQYF. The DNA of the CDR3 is TGTGCCAGCAGTACCTGGACACACGGGACCCAGTACTTC.

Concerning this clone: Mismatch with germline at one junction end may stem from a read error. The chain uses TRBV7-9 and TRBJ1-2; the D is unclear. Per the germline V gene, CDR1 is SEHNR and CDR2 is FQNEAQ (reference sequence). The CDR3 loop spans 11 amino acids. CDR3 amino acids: CASSSDIGLSF. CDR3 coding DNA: TGTGCCAGCAGCTCAGACATCGGACTTTCCTTC.

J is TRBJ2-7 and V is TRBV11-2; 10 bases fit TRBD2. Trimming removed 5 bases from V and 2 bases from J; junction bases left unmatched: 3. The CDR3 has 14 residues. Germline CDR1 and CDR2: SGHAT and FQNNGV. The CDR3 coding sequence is TGTGCCAGCAGCGGACTAGCGGTCACCTACGAGCAGTACTTC. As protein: CASSGLAVTYEQYF.

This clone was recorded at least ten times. CDR3 protein: CAPRWTGKTEAFF. Written as DNA, the CDR3 is TGCGCCCCCAGATGGACAGGGAAGACTGAAGCTTTCTTT. This sequence joins TRBV23-1 and TRBJ1-1; TRBD1 aligns across 8 bases. TRBV23-1 is labeled an ORF, and its function is uncertain. V gave up 11 bases and J gave up 5 bases; unmatched junction bases: 10. This CDR3 is 13 amino acids long.

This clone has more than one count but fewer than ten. This CDR3 reads CASSYPQGDFNEQFF. The CDR3 DNA sequence: TGTGCCAGCAGTTACCCCCAGGGCGACTTTAATGAGCAGTTCTTC. The J gene is TRBJ2-1, the V gene TRBV6-6, with D perhaps TRBD1 (5 bases). V dropped 2 bases and J dropped 7 bases, with 15 bases sitting between them. Germline-derived CDR1 and CDR2 are MNHNY and SVGAGI (reference sequence). The CDR3 runs 15 residues.

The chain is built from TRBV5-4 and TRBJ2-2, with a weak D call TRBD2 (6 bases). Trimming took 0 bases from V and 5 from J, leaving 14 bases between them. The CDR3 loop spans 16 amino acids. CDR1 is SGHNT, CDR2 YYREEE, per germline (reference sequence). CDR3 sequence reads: CASSLAERRETGELFF. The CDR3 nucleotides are TGTGCCAGCAGCTTGGCGGAGCGGAGGGAAACCGGGGAGCTGTTTTTT. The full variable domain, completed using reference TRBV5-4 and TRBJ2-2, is ETGVTQSPTHLIKTRGQQVTLRCSSQSGHNTVSWYQQALGQGPQFIFQYYREEENGRGNFPPRFSGLQFPNYSSELNVNALELDDSALYLCASSLAERRETGELFFGEGSRLTVL.

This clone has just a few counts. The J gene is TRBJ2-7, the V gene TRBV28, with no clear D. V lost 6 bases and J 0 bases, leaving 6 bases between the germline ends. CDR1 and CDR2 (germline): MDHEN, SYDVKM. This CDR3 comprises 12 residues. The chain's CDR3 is CASRASSYEQYF. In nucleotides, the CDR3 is TGTGCCAGCAGAGCTAGCTCCTACGAGCAGTACTTC. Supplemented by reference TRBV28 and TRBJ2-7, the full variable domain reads DVKVTQSSRYLVKRTGEKVFLECVQDMDHENMFWYRQDPGLGLRLIYFSYDVKMKEKGDIPEGYSVSREKKERFSLILESASTNQTSMYLCASRASSYEQYFGPGTRLTVT.

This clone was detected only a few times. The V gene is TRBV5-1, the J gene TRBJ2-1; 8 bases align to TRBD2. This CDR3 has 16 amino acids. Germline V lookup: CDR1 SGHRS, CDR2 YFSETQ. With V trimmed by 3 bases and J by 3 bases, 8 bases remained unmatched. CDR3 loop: CASSSGALAVYNEQFF. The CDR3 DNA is TGCGCCAGCAGCTCGGGGGCACTAGCGGTCTACAATGAGCAGTTCTTC.

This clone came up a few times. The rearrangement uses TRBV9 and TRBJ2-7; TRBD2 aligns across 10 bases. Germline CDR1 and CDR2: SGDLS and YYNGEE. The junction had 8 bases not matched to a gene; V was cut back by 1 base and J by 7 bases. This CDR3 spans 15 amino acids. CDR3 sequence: CASSVKAGGTGEQYF. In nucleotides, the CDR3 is TGTGCCAGCAGCGTAAAAGCGGGGGGGACAGGAGAGCAGTACTTC.

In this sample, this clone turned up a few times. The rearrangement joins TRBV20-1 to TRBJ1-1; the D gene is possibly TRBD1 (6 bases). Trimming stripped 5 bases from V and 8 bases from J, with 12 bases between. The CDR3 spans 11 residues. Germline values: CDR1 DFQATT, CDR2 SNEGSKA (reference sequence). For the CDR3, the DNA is TGCAGTGCTTCTACCGGGACAGAAGCTTTCTTT. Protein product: CSASTGTEAFF.

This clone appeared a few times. The CDR3 DNA sequence: TGTGCCTGGAGTGGCCCCGGAGGGCAGGTTGTGGACACTGAAGCTTTCTTT. Amino acids: CAWSGPGGQVVDTEAFF. This chain links TRBV30 with TRBJ1-1; D unclear. V lost 1 base to trimming and J lost 3 bases, with 21 bases between them. CDR3 length: 17 amino acids. Germline assignment: CDR1 GTSNPN and CDR2 SVGIG (reference sequence).

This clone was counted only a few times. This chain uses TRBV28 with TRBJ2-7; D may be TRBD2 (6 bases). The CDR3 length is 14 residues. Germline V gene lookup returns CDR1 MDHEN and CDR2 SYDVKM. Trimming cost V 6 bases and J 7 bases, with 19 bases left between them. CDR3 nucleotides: TGTGCCAGCAGCCCCGGGACTGTTGGCCGGGAGCAGTACTTC. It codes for CASSPGTVGREQYF.

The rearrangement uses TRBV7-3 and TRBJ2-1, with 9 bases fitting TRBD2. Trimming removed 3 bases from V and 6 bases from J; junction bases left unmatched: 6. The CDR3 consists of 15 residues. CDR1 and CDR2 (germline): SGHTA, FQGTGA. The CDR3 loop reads CASSFGGLASNEQFF. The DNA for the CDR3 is TGTGCCAGCAGCTTCGGGGGACTAGCATCCAATGAGCAGTTCTTC. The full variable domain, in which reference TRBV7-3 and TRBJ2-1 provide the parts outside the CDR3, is GAGVSQTPSNKVTEKGKYVELRCDPISGHTALYWYRQSLGQGPEFLIYFQGTGAADDSGLPNDRFFAVRPEGSVSTLKIQRTERGDSAVYLCASSFGGLASNEQFFGPGTRLTVL.

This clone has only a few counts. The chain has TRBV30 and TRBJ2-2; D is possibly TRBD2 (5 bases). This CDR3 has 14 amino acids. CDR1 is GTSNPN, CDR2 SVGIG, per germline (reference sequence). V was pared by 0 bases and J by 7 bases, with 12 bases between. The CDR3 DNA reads TGTGCCTGGAGTGTCTTTCTCGGAGGCGGGGAGCTGTTTTTT. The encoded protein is CAWSVFLGGGELFF. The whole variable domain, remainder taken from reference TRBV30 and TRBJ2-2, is SQTIHQWPATLVQPVGSPLSLECTVEGTSNPNLYWYRQAAGRGLQLLFYSVGIGQISSEVPQNLSASRPQDRQFILSSKKLLLSDSGFYLCAWSVFLGGGELFFGEGSRLTVL.

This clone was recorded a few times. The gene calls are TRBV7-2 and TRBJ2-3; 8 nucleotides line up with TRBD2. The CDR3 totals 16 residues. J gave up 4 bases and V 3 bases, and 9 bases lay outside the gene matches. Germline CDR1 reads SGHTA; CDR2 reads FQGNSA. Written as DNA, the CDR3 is TGTGCCAGCAGCTTTGATCGACCGGGGGGGTCAGATACGCAGTATTTT. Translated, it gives CASSFDRPGGSDTQYF. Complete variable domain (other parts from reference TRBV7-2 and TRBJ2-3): GAGVSQSPSNKVTEKGKDVELRCDPISGHTALYWYRQSLGQGLEFLIYFQGNSAPDKSGLPSDRFSAERTGGSVSTLTIQRTQQEDSAVYLCASSFDRPGGSDTQYFGPGTRLTVL.

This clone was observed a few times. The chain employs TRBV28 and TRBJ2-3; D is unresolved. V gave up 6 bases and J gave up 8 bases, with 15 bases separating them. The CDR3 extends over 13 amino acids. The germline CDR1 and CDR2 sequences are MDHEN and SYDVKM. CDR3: CASSPPTLGTQYF. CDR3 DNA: TGTGCCAGCAGCCCACCAACTCTAGGTACGCAGTATTTT. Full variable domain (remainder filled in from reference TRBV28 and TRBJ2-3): DVKVTQSSRYLVKRTGEKVFLECVQDMDHENMFWYRQDPGLGLRLIYFSYDVKMKEKGDIPEGYSVSREKKERFSLILESASTNQTSMYLCASSPPTLGTQYFGPGTRLTVL.

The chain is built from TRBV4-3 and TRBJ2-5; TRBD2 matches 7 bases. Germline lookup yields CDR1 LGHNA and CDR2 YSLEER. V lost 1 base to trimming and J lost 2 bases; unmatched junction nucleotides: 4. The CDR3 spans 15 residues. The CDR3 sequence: CASSQVSSGQETQYF. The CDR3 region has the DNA TGCGCCAGCAGCCAAGTGTCTAGCGGACAAGAGACCCAGTACTTC.

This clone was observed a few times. The CDR3 spells CASSSYRDRGAYEQYF. DNA for the CDR3: TGCGCCAGCAGCTCCTACCGGGACAGGGGCGCGTACGAGCAGTACTTC. This sequence joins TRBV5-1 and TRBJ2-7, with TRBD1 matching over 10 bases. V gave up 3 bases and J gave up 4 bases; unmatched junction bases: 10. Germline V gene data show CDR1 as SGHRS and CDR2 as YFSETQ. The CDR3 sequence is 16 residues long. Filled out from reference TRBV5-1 and TRBJ2-7, the complete variable domain reads KAGVTQTPRYLIKTRGQQVTLSCSPISGHRSVSWYQQTPGQGLQFLFEYFSETQRNKGNFPGRFSGRQFSNSRSEMNVSTLELGDSALYLCASSSYRDRGAYEQYFGPGTRLTVT.

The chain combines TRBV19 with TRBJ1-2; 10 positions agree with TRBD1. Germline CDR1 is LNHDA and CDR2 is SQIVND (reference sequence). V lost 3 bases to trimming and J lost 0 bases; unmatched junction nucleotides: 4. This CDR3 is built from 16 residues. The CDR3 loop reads CASSMRDRGTNYGYTF. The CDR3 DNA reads TGTGCCAGTAGTATGAGGGACAGGGGCACTAACTATGGCTACACCTTC.

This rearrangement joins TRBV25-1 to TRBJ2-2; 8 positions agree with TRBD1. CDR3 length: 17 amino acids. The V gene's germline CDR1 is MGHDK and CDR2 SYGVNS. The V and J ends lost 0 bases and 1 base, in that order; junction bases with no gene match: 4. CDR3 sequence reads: CASSEYTGTGNTGELFF. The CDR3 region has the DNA TGTGCCAGCAGTGAATATACGGGGACAGGGAACACCGGGGAGCTGTTTTTT.

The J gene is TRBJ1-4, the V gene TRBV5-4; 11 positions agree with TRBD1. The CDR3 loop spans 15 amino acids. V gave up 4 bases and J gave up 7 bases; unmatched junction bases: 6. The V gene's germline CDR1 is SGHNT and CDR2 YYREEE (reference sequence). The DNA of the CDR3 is TGTGCCAGCAGCGGCGGACAGGGGGCCGGTGAAAAACTGTTTTTT. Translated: CASSGGQGAGEKLFF.

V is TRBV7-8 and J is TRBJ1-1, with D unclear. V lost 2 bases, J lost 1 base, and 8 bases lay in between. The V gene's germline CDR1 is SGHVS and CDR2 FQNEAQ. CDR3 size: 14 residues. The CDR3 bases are TGTGCCAGCAGCTTACGTCTCTGGAACACTGAAGCTTTCTTT. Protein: CASSLRLWNTEAFF.

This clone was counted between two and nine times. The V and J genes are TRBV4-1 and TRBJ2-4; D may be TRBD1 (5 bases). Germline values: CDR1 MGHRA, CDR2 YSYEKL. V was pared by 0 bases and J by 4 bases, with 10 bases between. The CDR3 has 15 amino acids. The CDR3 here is CASSQDSTAKNIQYF. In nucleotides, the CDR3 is TGCGCCAGCAGCCAAGATTCGACAGCGAAAAACATTCAGTACTTC.

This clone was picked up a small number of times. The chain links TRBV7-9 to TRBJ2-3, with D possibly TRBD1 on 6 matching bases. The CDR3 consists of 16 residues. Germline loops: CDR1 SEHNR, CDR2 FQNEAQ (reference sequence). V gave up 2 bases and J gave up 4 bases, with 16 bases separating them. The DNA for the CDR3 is TGTGCCAGCAGCTTACGTGGGGGCTCCACTTCAGATACGCAGTATTTT. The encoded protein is CASSLRGGSTSDTQYF. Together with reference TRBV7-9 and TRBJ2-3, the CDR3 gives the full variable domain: DTGVSQNPRHKITKRGQNVTFRCDPISEHNRLYWYRQTLGQGPEFLTYFQNEAQLEKSRLLSDRFSAERPKGSFSTLEIQRTEQGDSAMYLCASSLRGGSTSDTQYFGPGTRLTVL.

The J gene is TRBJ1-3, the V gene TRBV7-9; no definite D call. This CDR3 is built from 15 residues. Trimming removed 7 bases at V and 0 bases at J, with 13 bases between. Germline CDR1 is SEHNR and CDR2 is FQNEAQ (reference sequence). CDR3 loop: CASTLAARSGNTIYF. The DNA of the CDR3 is TGTGCCAGCACGTTGGCCGCCCGCTCTGGAAACACCATATATTTT. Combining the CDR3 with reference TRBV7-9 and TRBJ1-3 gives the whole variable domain DTGVSQNPRHKITKRGQNVTFRCDPISEHNRLYWYRQTLGQGPEFLTYFQNEAQLEKSRLLSDRFSAERPKGSFSTLEIQRTEQGDSAMYLCASTLAARSGNTIYFGEGSWLTVV.

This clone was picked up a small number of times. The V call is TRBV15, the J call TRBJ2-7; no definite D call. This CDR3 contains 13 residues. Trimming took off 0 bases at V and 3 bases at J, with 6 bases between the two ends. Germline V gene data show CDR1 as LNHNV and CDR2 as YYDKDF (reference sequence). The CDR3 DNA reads TGTGCCACCAGCAGAGATAGAAACTACGAGCAGTACTTC. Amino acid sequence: CATSRDRNYEQYF.

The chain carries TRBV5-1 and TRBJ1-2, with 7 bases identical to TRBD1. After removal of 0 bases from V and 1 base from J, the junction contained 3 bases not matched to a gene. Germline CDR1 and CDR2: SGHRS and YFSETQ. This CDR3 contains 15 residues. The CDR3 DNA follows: TGCGCCAGCAGCTTGGGGACAGGATTTAACTATGGCTACACCTTC. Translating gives CASSLGTGFNYGYTF.